The clone carrying this T cell receptor beta chain came up many times. Its antigen is still unknown. A single record per CDR3 protein comes from TCRdb applying MiXCR to the 5' RACE reads. The sample includes approximately 70,000 distinct CDR3 sequences, under 8% of them seen just once. The data were taken from a study of T cells after yellow fever vaccination. Germline CDR1 reads MNHEY; CDR2 reads SMNVEV (reference sequence). CDR3 length: 16 amino acids. V gave up 0 bases and J gave up 3 bases; unmatched junction bases: 2. General study points: Detected again after the booster were most primary-vaccination clones, at 95% to 97% CD4 and 80% to 90% CD8. Faster peaking, at day 5 versus 15, marked a secondary response that was weaker. FACS-sorted repertoires could harbor abundant contaminating bulk-population clonotypes.

This sample comprised CD8+ T cells sorted from PBMCs, obtained about 41 days after the first yellow fever vaccination. The sequence derives from a man younger than 35 who received the YFV17D yellow fever vaccine. V and J are TRBV27 and TRBJ2-6; 7 bases fit TRBD1. The CDR3 region is CASSLSDRYGANVLTF. The CDR3 coding sequence is TGTGCCAGCAGTTTATCGGACAGGTATGGGGCCAACGTCCTGACTTTC.